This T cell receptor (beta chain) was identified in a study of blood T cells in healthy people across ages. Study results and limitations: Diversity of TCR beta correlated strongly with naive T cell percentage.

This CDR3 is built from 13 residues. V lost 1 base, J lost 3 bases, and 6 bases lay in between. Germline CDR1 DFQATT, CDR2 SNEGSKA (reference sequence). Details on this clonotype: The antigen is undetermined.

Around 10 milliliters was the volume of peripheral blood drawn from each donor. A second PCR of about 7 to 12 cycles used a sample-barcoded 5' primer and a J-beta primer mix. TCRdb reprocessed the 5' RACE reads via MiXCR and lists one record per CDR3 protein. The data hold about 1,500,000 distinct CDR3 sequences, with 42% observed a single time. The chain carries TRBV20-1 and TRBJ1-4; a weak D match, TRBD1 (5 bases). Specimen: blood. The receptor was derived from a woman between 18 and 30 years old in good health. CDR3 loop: CSARVGANEKLFF. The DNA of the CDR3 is TGCAGTGCTAGAGTGGGGGCTAATGAAAAACTGTTTTTT.